The rows below give T cell receptor beta chains drawn from one sample of a study of OX40 agonist ivuxolimab in advanced cancers. Sequencing was performed with immunoSEQ multiplex PCR; in TCRdb, only in-frame clones are kept and a portion is missing. Of around 16,000 clones in the sample, over 70% are singletons; the top ten hold about an eighth. Material: CD4+ or CD8+ T cells sorted from blood, obtained in a trial of the OX40 agonist ivuxolimab. All receptors come from an adult with an advanced solid tumor such as melanoma, head and neck, liver or kidney cancer. Both conserved end residues are trimmed from each CDR3.

V gene	J gene	CDR3 protein
TRBV10-3	TRBJ1-1	AISEPGGFGEAF
TRBV4-1	TRBJ2-5	ASSQDRRFMETQY
TRBV2	TRBJ1-2	ASSEEFSNYGYT
TRBV5-6	TRBJ2-7	ASSFVSSSYEQY
TRBV4-3	TRBJ2-7	ASSHGAGGSYEQY
TRBV7-9	TRBJ2-7	ASSFGASYEQY
TRBV9	TRBJ2-2	ASSVLGQGGTGELF
TRBV5-6	TRBJ1-4	ASSFGGLNEKLF
TRBV6-6	TRBJ1-2	ASSYSTGMDGYT
TRBV21-1	TRBJ1-5	ASWDRGYQPQH
TRBV7-8	TRBJ1-1	ASSLAQGEGRDTEAF
TRBV2	TRBJ1-1	ATFGVEAF
TRBV19	TRBJ1-2	ASTWDVGMRGGYT
TRBV5-1	TRBJ1-1	ASSPHRGGNTEAF
TRBV2	TRBJ2-7	ASSEGVAGGPLGYEQY
TRBV2	TRBJ2-3	ASSRGDREWADTQY
TRBV7-2	TRBJ2-7	ASTLSSGYEQY
TRBV27	TRBJ2-2	ASSLWAGNTGELF
TRBV5-1	TRBJ1-5	ASSLTGAFNQPQH
TRBV11-2	TRBJ2-7	ASSSGLTVYEQY
TRBV13	TRBJ2-2	ASSLSMAGELF
TRBV7-8	TRBJ1-2	ASSSPGRGRDYGYT
TRBV11-3	TRBJ2-7	ASSSRTSEGEQY
TRBV4-1	TRBJ2-7	ASSQVSNDDEQY
TRBV9	TRBJ2-1	ASSVQGGEQF
TRBV25-1	TRBJ2-7	ASSEGTFYEQY
TRBV7-7	TRBJ2-6	ASSNGTQSRANVLT
TRBV7-8	TRBJ2-7	ASSLGGTSYEQY